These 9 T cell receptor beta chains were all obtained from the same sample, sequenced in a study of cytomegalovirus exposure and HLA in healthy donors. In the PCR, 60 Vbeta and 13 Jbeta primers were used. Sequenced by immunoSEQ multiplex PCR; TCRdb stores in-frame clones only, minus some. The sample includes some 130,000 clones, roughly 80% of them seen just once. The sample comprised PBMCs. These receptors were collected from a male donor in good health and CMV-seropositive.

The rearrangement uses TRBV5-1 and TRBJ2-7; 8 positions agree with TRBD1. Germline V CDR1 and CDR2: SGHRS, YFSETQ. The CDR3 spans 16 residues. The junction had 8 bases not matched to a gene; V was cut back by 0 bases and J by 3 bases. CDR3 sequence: CASSLGVGQGFYEQYF. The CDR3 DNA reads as TGCGCCAGCAGCTTGGGTGTAGGACAGGGCTTCTACGAGCAGTACTTC.

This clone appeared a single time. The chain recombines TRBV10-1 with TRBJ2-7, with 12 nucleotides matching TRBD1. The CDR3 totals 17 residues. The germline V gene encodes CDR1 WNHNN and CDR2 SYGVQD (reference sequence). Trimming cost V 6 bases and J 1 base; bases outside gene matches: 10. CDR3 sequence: CASRIRDRGPLSYEQYF. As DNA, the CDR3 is TGCGCCAGCAGAATCCGGGACAGGGGGCCACTTTCCTACGAGCAGTACTTC.

CDR3 amino acids: CASSLAALGIYEQYF. CDR3 nucleotide sequence: TGTGCCAGCAGTTTAGCGGCTCTAGGAATCTACGAGCAGTACTTC. V and J are TRBV27 and TRBJ2-7; unclear D gene. This CDR3 spans 15 amino acids. Germline values: CDR1 MNHEY, CDR2 SMNVEV (reference sequence). Trimming took 2 bases from V and 3 from J, leaving 14 bases between them.

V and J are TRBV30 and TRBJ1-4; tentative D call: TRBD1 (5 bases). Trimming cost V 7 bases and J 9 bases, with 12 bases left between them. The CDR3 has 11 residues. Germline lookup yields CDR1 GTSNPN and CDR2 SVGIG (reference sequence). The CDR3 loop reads CASGTGKKLFF. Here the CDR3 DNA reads TGTGCCTCCGGGACTGGGAAAAAACTGTTTTTT.

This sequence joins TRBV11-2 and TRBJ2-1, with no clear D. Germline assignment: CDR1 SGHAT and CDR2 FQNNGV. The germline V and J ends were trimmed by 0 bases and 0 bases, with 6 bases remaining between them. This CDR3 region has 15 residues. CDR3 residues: CASSLERSSYNEQFF. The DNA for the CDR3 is TGTGCCAGCAGCTTAGAACGGAGCTCCTACAATGAGCAGTTCTTC. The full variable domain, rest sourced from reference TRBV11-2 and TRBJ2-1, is EAGVAQSPRYKIIEKRQSVAFWCNPISGHATLYWYQQILGQGPKLLIQFQNNGVVDDSQLPKDRFSAERLKGVDSTLKIQPAKLEDSAVYLCASSLERSSYNEQFFGPGTRLTVL.

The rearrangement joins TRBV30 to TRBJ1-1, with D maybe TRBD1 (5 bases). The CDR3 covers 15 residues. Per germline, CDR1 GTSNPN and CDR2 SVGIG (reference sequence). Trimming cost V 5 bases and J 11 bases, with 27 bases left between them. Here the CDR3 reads CAWSRSPGGGRTAFF. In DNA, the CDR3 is TGTGCCTGGTCCCGGAGCCCTGGGGGGGGACGTACGGCTTTCTTT.

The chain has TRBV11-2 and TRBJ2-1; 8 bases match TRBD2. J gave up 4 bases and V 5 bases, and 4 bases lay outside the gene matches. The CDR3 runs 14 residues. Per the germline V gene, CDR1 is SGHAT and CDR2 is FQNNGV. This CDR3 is CASSLSGTYNEQFF. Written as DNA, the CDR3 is TGTGCCAGCAGCCTTAGCGGGACTTACAATGAGCAGTTCTTC.

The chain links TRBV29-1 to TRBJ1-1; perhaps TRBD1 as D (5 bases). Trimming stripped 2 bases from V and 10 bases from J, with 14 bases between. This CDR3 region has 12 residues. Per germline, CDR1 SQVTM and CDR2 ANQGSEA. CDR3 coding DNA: TGCAGCGTTGAATTGAGGGGACTTGGAGCTTTCTTT. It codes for CSVELRGLGAFF.

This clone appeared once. CDR3: CASSAGVHGYTF. DNA for the CDR3: TGTGCCAGCAGTGCAGGCGTTCATGGCTACACCTTC. The chain carries TRBV25-1 and TRBJ1-2; D call uncertain. The CDR3 totals 12 residues. The germline CDR1 and CDR2 sequences are MGHDK and SYGVNS. V lost 4 bases to trimming and J lost 6 bases, with 9 bases between them.